This entry is about one TCR beta chain. Its antigen remains unidentified. This sample is drawn from a study of CD8 T cells in ankylosing spondylitis. General study results and limits: Prior literature has documented some motif variants in synovial fluid and blood from reactive arthritis. Among TCR beta sequences, a motif of under ten highly homologous variants appeared characteristic of ankylosing spondylitis blood. Disease-associated clonotypes exhibited CD8+ identity and were relatively infrequent in peripheral blood.

Quantitative 5'-RACE with molecular barcodes was used to make the TCR beta libraries. TCRdb reprocessed the 5' RACE reads via MiXCR and lists one record per CDR3 protein. The sample carries around 300,000 distinct CDR3 sequences, around 10% recorded once. This CDR3 is 13 amino acids long. Per germline, CDR1 SNHLY and CDR2 FYNNEI. V shed 5 bases and J 7 bases; nucleotides not matched to a gene: 4. This receptor was obtained from a female donor with ankylosing spondylitis or in good health (not recorded which). What was sequenced was blood, either unsorted or a sorted T cell fraction (not recorded which). This rearrangement joins TRBV2 to TRBJ1-4; TRBD1 matches at 7 bases. The CDR3 DNA reads TGTGCCAGCAGTAAGGGGGCCGGTGAAAAACTGTTTTTT. Residues: CASSKGAGEKLFF.